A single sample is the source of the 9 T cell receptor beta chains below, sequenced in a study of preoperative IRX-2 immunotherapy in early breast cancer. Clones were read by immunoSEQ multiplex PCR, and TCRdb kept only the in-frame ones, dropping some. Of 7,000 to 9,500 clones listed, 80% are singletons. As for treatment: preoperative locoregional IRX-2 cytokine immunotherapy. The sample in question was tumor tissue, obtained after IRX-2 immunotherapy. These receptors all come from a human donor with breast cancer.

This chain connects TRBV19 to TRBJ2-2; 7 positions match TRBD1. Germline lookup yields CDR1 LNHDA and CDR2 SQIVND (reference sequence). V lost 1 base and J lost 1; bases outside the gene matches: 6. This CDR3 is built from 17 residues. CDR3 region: CASSIGVGGGNTGELFF. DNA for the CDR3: TGTGCCAGTAGTATAGGCGTAGGGGGCGGGAACACCGGGGAGCTGTTTTTT.

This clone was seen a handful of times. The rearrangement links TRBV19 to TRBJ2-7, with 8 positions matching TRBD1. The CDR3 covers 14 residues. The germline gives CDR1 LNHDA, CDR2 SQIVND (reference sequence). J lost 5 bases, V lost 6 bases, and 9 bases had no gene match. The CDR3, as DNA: TGTGCCAGTAGCCGTAGACAGGGGATCGACGAGCAGTACTTC. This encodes CASSRRQGIDEQYF.

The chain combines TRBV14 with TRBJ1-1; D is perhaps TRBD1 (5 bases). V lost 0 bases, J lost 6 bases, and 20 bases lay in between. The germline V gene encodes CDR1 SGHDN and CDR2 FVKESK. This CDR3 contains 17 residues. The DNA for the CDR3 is TGTGCCAGCAGCCAAGAGGACATAGCGGCCCTCGAGGCTGAAGCTTTCTTT. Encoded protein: CASSQEDIAALEAEAFF.

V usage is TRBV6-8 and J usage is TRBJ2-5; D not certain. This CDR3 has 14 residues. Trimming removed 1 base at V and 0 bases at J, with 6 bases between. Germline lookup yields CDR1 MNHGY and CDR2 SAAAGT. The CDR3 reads CASSYFADQETQYF. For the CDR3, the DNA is TGTGCCAGCAGTTACTTCGCGGACCAAGAGACCCAGTACTTC.

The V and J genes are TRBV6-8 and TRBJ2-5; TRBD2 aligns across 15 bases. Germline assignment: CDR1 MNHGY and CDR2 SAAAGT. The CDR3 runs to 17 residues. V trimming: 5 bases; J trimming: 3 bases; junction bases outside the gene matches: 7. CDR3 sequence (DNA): TGTGCCAGCAGTGACGGACTAGCGGGGGGGCCCAAAGAGACCCAGTACTTC. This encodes CASSDGLAGGPKETQYF.

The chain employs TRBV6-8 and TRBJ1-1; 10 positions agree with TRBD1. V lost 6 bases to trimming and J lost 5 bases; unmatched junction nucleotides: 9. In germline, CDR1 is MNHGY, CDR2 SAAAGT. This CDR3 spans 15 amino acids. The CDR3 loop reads CASSSMGTGETEAFF. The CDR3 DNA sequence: TGTGCCAGCAGCTCCATGGGGACAGGGGAGACTGAAGCTTTCTTT.

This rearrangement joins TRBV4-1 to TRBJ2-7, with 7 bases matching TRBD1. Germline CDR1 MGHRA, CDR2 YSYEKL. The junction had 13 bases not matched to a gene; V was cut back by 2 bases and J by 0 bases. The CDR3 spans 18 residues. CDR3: CASSQLEGATSSSYEQYF. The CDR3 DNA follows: TGCGCCAGCAGCCAATTAGAGGGGGCCACTTCGAGCTCCTACGAGCAGTACTTC.

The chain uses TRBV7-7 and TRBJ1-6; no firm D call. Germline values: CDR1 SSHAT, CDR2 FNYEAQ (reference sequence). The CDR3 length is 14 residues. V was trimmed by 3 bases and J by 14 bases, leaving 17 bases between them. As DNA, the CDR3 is TGTGCCAGCAGCTTCCGGGAATCCTCAAGCACCCTCCACTTT. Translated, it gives CASSFRESSSTLHF.

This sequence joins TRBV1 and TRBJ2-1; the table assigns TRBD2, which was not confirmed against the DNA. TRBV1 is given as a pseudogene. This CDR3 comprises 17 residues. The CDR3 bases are TGCGCCAGCAGCCAAGTTCCGGGACTAGCGGCGAACAATGAGCAGTTCTTC. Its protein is CASSQVPGLAANNEQFF.